This T cell receptor beta chain is drawn from a study of blood T cell repertoires in COVID-19. About the study: From T cells, B-cell-depleted T cells, or PBMCs came the material, which was cDNA or gDNA.

Generated by immunoSEQ multiplex PCR, the TCRdb table keeps only in-frame clones and is missing some. The data show hundreds of thousands of clones, with about 90% seen just once and roughly 3.5% held by the top ten. The V end lost 4 bases, the J end lost 2 bases, and 16 bases lay between the germline ends. This CDR3 comprises 15 residues. CDR1 is SQVTM, CDR2 ANQGSEA, per germline. V gene TRBV29-1 combines with J gene TRBJ2-3; perhaps TRBD2 as D (5 bases). The receptor's source is a woman between 18 and 29 years old who had recovered from COVID-19. Sequencing was done on a sample of peripheral blood. The CDR3 DNA reads TGCAGCGTTGGTTATACGGGATCTGACACAGATACGCAGTATTTT. This encodes CSVGYTGSDTDTQYF.